Below are 6 T cell receptor beta chains sequenced from a single sample in a study of T cell repertoires in cytomegalovirus infection. TCRdb independently ran MiXCR on the reads; one entry per CDR3 protein. This sample has roughly 600,000 distinct CDR3 sequences, with approximately 25% found just once. Material for sequencing was CD8+ T cells from PBMCs. Receptor source: a human donor in good health (CMV status not recorded). Some clones in this sample may be carry-over from other donors' samples.

There are many counts of this clonotype. The chain carries TRBV7-9 and TRBJ1-1; maybe TRBD1 (6 bases). CDR1 is SEHNR and CDR2 is FQNEAQ in the germline V gene (reference sequence). V was cut by 6 bases and J by 5 bases, with 25 bases left in between. This CDR3 region has 17 residues. In DNA form, the CDR3 reads TGTGCCAGCAGGCCTGAGGGACACCGGGGGGTGAGGACTGAAGCTTTCTTT. Translated: CASRPEGHRGVRTEAFF.

This clonotype was seen a few times. This chain joins TRBV2 and TRBJ1-1; no firm D call. Germline CDR1 and CDR2: SNHLY and FYNNEI. Trimming pared 2 bases from V and 1 base from J, leaving 14 bases between. This CDR3 is built from 16 residues. DNA of the CDR3: TGTGCCAGCAGTGAAATTCGGGTGAGACCGAACACTGAAGCTTTCTTT. It encodes CASSEIRVRPNTEAFF.

The V call is TRBV29-1, the J call TRBJ2-5; D perhaps matches TRBD1 (5 bases). Germline CDR1 SQVTM, CDR2 ANQGSEA. V lost 5 bases and J 14 bases, leaving 18 bases between the germline ends. This CDR3 spans 11 amino acids. CDR3 in DNA: TGCAGCGTTCCCACACCGGACACTCAATACTTC. As protein: CSVPTPDTQYF.

This clonotype was observed a handful of times. This rearrangement joins TRBV7-6 to TRBJ1-3; 7 nucleotides line up with TRBD1. CDR3 length equals 15 residues. CDR1 and CDR2 (germline): SGHVS, FNYEAQ. J gave up 2 bases and V 5 bases, and 6 bases lay outside the gene matches. The CDR3 DNA reads as TGTGCCAGCAGCCAAAACGACAGGGCTGGAAACACCATATATTTT. Translation: CASSQNDRAGNTIYF.

This clonotype was counted between two and nine times. CDR3 sequence: CASSNEGAVHTGELFF. In DNA, the CDR3 is TGTGCCAGCAGTAACGAGGGGGCTGTGCACACCGGGGAGCTGTTTTTT. This rearrangement joins TRBV6-2 or TRBV6-3 to TRBJ2-2; 7 bases are a match to TRBD1. The length of the CDR3 is 16 residues. Trimming at V came to 5 bases and at J to 3 bases, leaving 9 bases not matched to a gene. CDR1 MNHEY and CDR2 SVGEGT come from the germline V gene.

The chain couples TRBV9 to TRBJ1-2, with 9 bases that match TRBD1. After removal of 3 bases from V and 6 bases from J, the junction contained 6 bases not matched to a gene. Germline values: CDR1 SGDLS, CDR2 YYNGEE. The CDR3 totals 14 residues. The CDR3, as DNA: TGTGCCAGCAGCGGAACAGGGGGCGACAATGGCTACACCTTC. Translating it yields CASSGTGGDNGYTF.